The T cell receptor beta chain under discussion was sequenced for a study of identical twins. Study results and caveats: Out-of-frame alpha sequences shared by twins showed excess low generation probability. Carriage of fewer insertions was seen in abundant cord blood beta clonotypes, whereas memory repertoires showed none. The models systematically underestimated how much out-of-frame TCR alpha was shared in monozygotic twins.

TCRdb passed the 5' RACE reads through MiXCR, listing each CDR3 protein once. Of 510,000 or so distinct CDR3 sequences in the sample, 12% to 15% were seen once. Note on this clonotype: What it binds is unknown.

This CDR3 spans 13 amino acids. V was pared by 6 bases and J by 8 bases, with 4 bases of the junction left unmatched. Per germline, CDR1 ENHRY and CDR2 SYGVKD. The sample was also linked to a second study, of yellow fever vaccine responses in identical twins. That work adds: Twins' vaccine T cell responses were reported to seem partly convergent and partly personalized.

V usage is TRBV10-3 and J usage is TRBJ2-1, with 10 nucleotides matching TRBD2. This TCR came from a woman younger than 30 in good health. The sequenced sample consisted of CD4+ T cells sorted from blood. CDR3 sequence: CAISNLAGDEQFF. CDR3 sequence (DNA): TGTGCCATCAGCAACCTAGCGGGAGATGAGCAGTTCTTC.